In this sample, the clone carrying this T cell receptor (beta chain) turned up a few times. The primer mix had 60 Vbeta and 13 Jbeta primers. Data came from immunoSEQ multiplex PCR; TCRdb stores just in-frame clones and leaves some out. Among approximately 150,000 clones listed, around 80% were seen once. The sample originates from a study of cytomegalovirus exposure and HLA in healthy donors. Overall study context: Membership in the Caucasian-associated ancestry cluster was found for about four fifths of 350 to 450 genotyped donors.

The CDR3 extends over 13 amino acids. CDR1 and CDR2 (germline): SGDLS, YYNGEE. The V gene end was trimmed by 1 base and the J gene end by 4 bases; junction bases not matched to a gene: 0. Sequencing was performed on PBMCs. The genes are TRBV9 and TRBJ1-1, with TRBD1 matching over 8 bases. The sequence derives from a woman aged 25 to 39 in good health and CMV-seronegative. The CDR3 protein is CASSVTGGTEAFF. The DNA for the CDR3 is TGTGCCAGCAGCGTAACAGGGGGCACTGAAGCTTTCTTT.